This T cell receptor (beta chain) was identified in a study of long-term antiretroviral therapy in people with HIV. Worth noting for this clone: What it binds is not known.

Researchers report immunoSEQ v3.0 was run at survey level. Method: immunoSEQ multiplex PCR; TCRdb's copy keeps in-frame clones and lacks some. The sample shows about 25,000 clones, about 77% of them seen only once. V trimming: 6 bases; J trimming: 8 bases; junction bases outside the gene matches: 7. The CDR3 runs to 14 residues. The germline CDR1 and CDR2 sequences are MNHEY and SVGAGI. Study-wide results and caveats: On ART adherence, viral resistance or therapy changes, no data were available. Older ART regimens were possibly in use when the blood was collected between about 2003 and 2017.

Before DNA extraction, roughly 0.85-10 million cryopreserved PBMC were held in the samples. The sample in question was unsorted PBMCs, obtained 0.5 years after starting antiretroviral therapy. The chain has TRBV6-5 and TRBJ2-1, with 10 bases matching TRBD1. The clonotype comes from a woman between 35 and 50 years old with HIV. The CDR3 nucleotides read TGTGCCAGCAGAAGACAGGGGGCGGTGGATGAGCAGTTCTTC. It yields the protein CASRRQGAVDEQFF.